This T cell receptor (beta chain) stems from a study of Ad26.COV2.S vaccination and SARS-CoV-2 variants listed by TCRdb under 2021. Concerning the study at large: Vaccine-arm donors came from COV1001, a multicentre, randomized, double-blind, placebo-controlled phase I-IIa trial of Ad26.COV2.S in healthy adults. Ad26.COV2.S was administered intramuscularly at a dose of 5x10^10 or 1x10^11 viral particles, either as one shot or as two shots given 56 days apart. Sequencing of the TCRbeta repertoire served to evaluate the specificity and breadth of SARS-CoV-2-reactive T cell receptors following Ad26.COV2.S vaccination. A total of approximately 30 samples were included in the TCR-sequenced set, comprising roughly 20 Ad26.COV2.S vaccine recipients, 5 placebo recipients and 8 SARS-CoV-2 convalescent individuals. Trial participants were randomized into five groups of five: low-dose or high-dose Ad26.COV2.S given once or twice, or placebo on both occasions. Investigators did not know the trial group allocation while performing experiments and assessing outcomes. On the study overall, not on this receptor specifically: After vaccination, substantial breadth of spike-specific CD8+ and CD4+ T cell responses was reported. Compared with placebo recipients, Ad26.COV2.S recipients showed higher spike-specific TCR breadth (P = 0.0014). Non-spike TCR breadth was comparable between vaccine and placebo recipients, consistent with the vaccine containing only spike. The study lacked the statistical power to compare responses across vaccine doses or regimens. The authors noted that the TCR breadth and depth analyses may have underestimated total T cell responses.

With respect to this clone: The clone's antigen remains unknown. One base away there is no much larger clone; base qualities are not given.

The immunoSEQ Assay was used to sequence TCRbeta CDR3 regions. After extraction, genomic DNA underwent amplification by bias-controlled multiplex PCR, followed by high-throughput sequencing. The paper's processing steps were these. To quantify the absolute abundance of each unique TCRbeta CDR3 region, sequences were collapsed and filtered. T cell fraction was estimated by normalizing TCRbeta template counts to usable DNA, which was measured by amplifying reference genes present in all nucleated cells. Repertoire TCRs were annotated as SARS-CoV-2-specific by exact matching of V gene, CDR3 amino acid sequence and J gene to a known reactive TCR set. The reference SARS-CoV-2 TCR set came from MIRA and was filtered for enrichment in COVID-19-positive ImmuneCODE repertoires, removing public or cross-reactive TCRs. Based on the MIRA antigens, annotated TCRs were further analysed at the level of specific ORF or position within ORF. Breadth was defined as the number of annotated unique rearrangements divided by the total number of unique productive rearrangements, and depth was defined as the summed frequency of the annotated unique rearrangements. Two-sided Wilcoxon rank-sum tests were used to compare TCR breadth between groups. In TCRdb, the immuneACCESS table is reduced to in-frame sequences with V and J assigned. These tables do not hold every clone; where another copy was compared, an unresolved V gene accounts for under half, and the others remain unexplained. The DNA gave D and trimming, while V, J and clone size come from that table. This sample comprises around 300,000 clones, around 89% of them detected only once. Approximately 5% of the sample goes to the ten largest clones.

According to the study, the label for this sample's treatment or condition signals: about 20 received Ad26.COV2.S at low or high dose, single or two shots; about five received placebo; per-sample allocation not given. Repertoires of vaccine and placebo recipients were sequenced from samples collected on day 63 after the first injection. Between 29 July and 7 August 2020, Cohort 1b enrolled 20 to 30 adults aged 18-55 years at one site in Boston, USA. As a vaccine, Ad26.COV2.S was a replication-incompetent adenovirus type 26 vector that expressed a prefusion-stabilized SARS-CoV-2 spike protein derived from the original Wuhan strain. The sequencing used peripheral blood, collected in a trial of Ad26.COV2.S vaccine versus placebo. The receptor comes from a person aged 18-60 years who received the Ad26.COV2.S COVID-19 vaccine or a placebo.

The sequenced DNA: TGCGCCAGCAGCCCGCACGGACAGGGCGAAGTTGGCTACACCTTC. Translation gives CASSPHGQGEVGYTF. The chain is made from TRBV5-1 and TRBJ1-2; TRBD1 matches 8 bases in the middle. The germline V gene encodes CDR1 SGHRS and CDR2 YFSETQ. Unmatched junction bases come to 12, with V trimmed by 4 bases and J by 7 bases. Counted from cysteine to phenylalanine, this CDR3 has 15 amino acids. The DNA shown is the 45-base CDR3, in frame from base 1.